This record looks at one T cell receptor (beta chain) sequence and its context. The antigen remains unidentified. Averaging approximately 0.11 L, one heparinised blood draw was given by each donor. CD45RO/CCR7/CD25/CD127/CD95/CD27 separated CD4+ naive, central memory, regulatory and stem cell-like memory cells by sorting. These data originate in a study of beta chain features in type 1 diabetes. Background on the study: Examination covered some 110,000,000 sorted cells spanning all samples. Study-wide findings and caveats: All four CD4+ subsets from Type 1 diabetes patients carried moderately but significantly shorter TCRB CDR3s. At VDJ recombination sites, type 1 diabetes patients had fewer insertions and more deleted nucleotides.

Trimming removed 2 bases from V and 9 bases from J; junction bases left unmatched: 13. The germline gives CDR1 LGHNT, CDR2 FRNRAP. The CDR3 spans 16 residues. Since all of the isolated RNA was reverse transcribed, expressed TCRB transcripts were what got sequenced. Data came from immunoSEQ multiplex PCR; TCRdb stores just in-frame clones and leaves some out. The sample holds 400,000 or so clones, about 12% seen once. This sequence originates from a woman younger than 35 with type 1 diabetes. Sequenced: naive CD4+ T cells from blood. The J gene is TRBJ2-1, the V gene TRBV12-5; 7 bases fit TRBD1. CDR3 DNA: TGTGCTAGTGGTTTGCACGGGACAGAGGTTCTACCTGAGCAGTTCTTC. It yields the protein CASGLHGTEVLPEQFF.